This TCR beta chain emerged from a study of T cell responses to AZD1222 COVID-19 vaccine. Remarks on this clone: Its antigen is undetermined.

Study results and limitations: Spike-specific TCR breadth and depth both grew after two AZD1222 doses. Nearly half of unique spike-specific TCRs reportedly avoided B.1.351 and B.1.1.7 mutated regions. Along spike, vaccine-associated CD4 TCRs were found throughout, with dominance at 160-218 and 743-854.

The V end lost 8 bases, the J end lost 2 bases, and 9 bases lay between the germline ends. The germline V gene encodes CDR1 SNHLY and CDR2 FYNNEI. The CDR3 totals 12 residues. Data came from immunoSEQ multiplex PCR; TCRdb stores just in-frame clones and leaves some out. Of about 120,000 clones listed, around 87% are singletons. The TCR sequence derives from an adult who received the AZD1222 COVID-19 vaccine. The sequencing used peripheral blood, collected 28 days after the second AZD1222 dose. The genes are TRBV2 and TRBJ1-2, with D unclear. The CDR3 reads CASGLGNYGYTF. DNA of the CDR3: TGTGCCAGCGGGTTGGGCAACTATGGCTACACCTTC.